This T cell receptor beta chain was sequenced in a study of CD8+ T cells in alopecia areata. RNA extraction and reverse transcription yielded cDNA as sequencing template. Generated by immunoSEQ multiplex PCR, the TCRdb table keeps only in-frame clones and is missing some. The data contain hundreds of thousands of clones, roughly two thirds of them singletons. The CDR3 has 13 amino acids. V was cut by 6 bases and J by 1 base, with 10 bases left in between. Germline assignment: CDR1 SQVTM and CDR2 ANQGSEA. Lesional scalp punch biopsies and peripheral blood came from alopecia areata patients. This clonotype was sampled from a human donor with alopecia areata. The V gene is TRBV29-1, the J gene TRBJ1-5; D is ambiguous. The source was CD4+ T cells sorted from blood, collected at week 0. CDR3: CSVADGSNQPQHF. CDR3 sequence (DNA): TGCAGCGTCGCCGACGGCAGCAATCAGCCCCAGCATTTT. The full variable domain, its missing parts supplied by reference TRBV29-1 and TRBJ1-5, is SAVISQKPSRDICQRGTSLTIQCQVDSQVTMMFWYRQQPGQSLTLIATANQGSEATYESGFVIDKFPISRPNLTFSTLTVSNMSPEDSSIYLCSVADGSNQPQHFGDGTRLSIL.